This TCR beta chain originates from a study of cytomegalovirus exposure and HLA in healthy donors. Regarding the study as a whole: With DRB1 most and HLA-C fewest, TCR association rates differed between HLA loci in a later analysis. Reportedly, HLA-A and HLA-B alleles of most subjects were accurately predicted from TCR beta. Analyses of presence/absence relied on an assumption of roughly uniform sequencing depth across donors. According to the study, 160 or so TCR beta chains were cytomegalovirus-associated.

Trimming stripped 5 bases from V and 7 bases from J, with 17 bases between. Germline loops: CDR1 MNHEY, CDR2 SMNVEV (reference sequence). This CDR3 spans 14 amino acids. As for this clone: Its target is unknown.

A multiplex PCR was run with 60 Vbeta primers and 13 Jbeta primers. Assay used: immunoSEQ multiplex PCR; TCRdb lists only in-frame clones, some missing. The sample lists about 180,000 clones; around 80% were seen once. Sequenced input: PBMCs. The sequence was collected from a man between 18 and 35 years old in good health and CMV-seronegative. The chain recombines TRBV27 with TRBJ1-2; the D gene is possibly TRBD1 (5 bases). CDR3 sequence: CASSRGGRALGYTF. CDR3 nucleotides: TGTGCCAGCAGTCGGGGGGGGAGAGCCCTTGGCTACACCTTC.